This T cell receptor beta chain was retrieved from a study of CD8+ T cells in alopecia areata (dated by TCRdb to the late 2010s). In the study overall: Skin from C3H/HeJ donors with spontaneous alopecia (about 6-12 months old) was grafted onto female C3H/HeJ recipients aged about 7-11 weeks. In both human patients and the C3H/HeJ mouse model, the study applied high-throughput TCRbeta sequencing to look at T cell clonal expansion in alopecia areata. On the human side, TCRbeta sequencing was run on scalp tissue and on sorted CD4+ and CD8+ peripheral blood T cells from healthy controls and from alopecia areata patients with either patchy or totalis/universalis disease. Scalp clonality was compared among normal scalp (n=4), patchy alopecia areata scalp (n=8), and alopecia totalis/universalis scalp (n=8). RNA was extracted with the PAXgene miRNA kit for fixed scalp, the miRNeasy kit for PBMCs, and the RNeasy kit for mouse skin. Amplification of TCRbeta CDR3 regions was done by immunoSEQ multiplex PCR using 35 Vbeta forward primers and 13 Jbeta reverse primers.

Broader findings and caveats from the paper: Lesional scalp, especially in alopecia totalis/universalis, showed higher clonality and more expanded CD8+ clones than normal scalp, suggesting antigenic drive. Scalp TCR repertoire analysis is complicated because resident alphabeta T cells in normal human skin are also sequenced, whereas mouse skin is dominated by gammadelta T cells. Compared with mice, TCR sequences shared between patients were less clear, possibly partly because of HLA diversity across the patient population.

Pooled mouse cutaneous lymph node cells were stained for CD4, CD8alpha, NKG2D, NKG2ACE and other markers and were then sorted on a BD Influx. The library was generated by the immunoSEQ multiplex PCR assay. RNA was extracted from all samples and reverse transcribed into cDNA, which served as template for TCR sequencing. First-strand cDNA was synthesized with SuperScript III using a 2:1 mix of oligo-dT and random hexamers. A synthetic immune receptor repertoire was used to measure amplification bias, and any remaining bias was corrected computationally. Libraries were sequenced on Illumina HiSeq using 60 bp reads that covered the CDR3 and were read from J toward V. In the original analysis: Raw reads were preprocessed for error removal, and CDR3 was defined according to IMGT conventions as running from the conserved cysteine to phenylalanine. Clonality was calculated as 1 minus Shannon entropy normalized by log2 of the number of productive unique TCRs. Scalp TCRbeta sequences were cross-referenced with sorted blood CD4 and CD8 repertoires so that the CD4 or CD8 identity of scalp clones could be inferred. Drawn from immuneACCESS, this table holds only the in-frame rearrangements with V and J called that TCRdb kept. Clones are partly lost; checked studies trace under half to an unresolved V gene and leave the rest unexplained. V and J calls and clone size are those listed in that table; D and trimming were worked out from the DNA. This sample holds roughly 260,000 clones in total, without any singletons. Of the sample, 0.9% to 1.5% is held by the ten largest clones.

In the germline V gene (reference sequence), CDR1 corresponds to FNHDT and CDR2 to SITEND. Its CDR3 holds 14 amino acids, cysteine through phenylalanine. Part of the CDR3 DNA is given, 30 bases translated from base 1. From V the trimming removes 5 bases and from J it removes 2 bases, while the gene matches leave 4 bases of the junction unaccounted for. Remarks on this clone: The antigen this receptor binds is unknown. This may come from a read error, since a much larger clone is one base off. Gene names and germline sequences here are all drawn from mouse data. The DNA ends 4 residues before the CDR3 does, and the rest of the CDR3 is filled in from the germline J gene. Other DNA variants within this sample encode the same CDR3.

The chain uses TRBV19 and TRBJ2-1, and 7 bases in between align with TRBD1. This receptor was obtained from a C3H/HeJ mouse with alopecia areata. This strain of mice has MHC haplotype H2-k. Sequencing was done on a sample of CD4+ T cells sorted from a lymph node. CDR3 reads: CASRPGTDYAEQFF. The covered CDR3 bases are TGTGCCAGCAGACCCGGGACAGACTATGCT.